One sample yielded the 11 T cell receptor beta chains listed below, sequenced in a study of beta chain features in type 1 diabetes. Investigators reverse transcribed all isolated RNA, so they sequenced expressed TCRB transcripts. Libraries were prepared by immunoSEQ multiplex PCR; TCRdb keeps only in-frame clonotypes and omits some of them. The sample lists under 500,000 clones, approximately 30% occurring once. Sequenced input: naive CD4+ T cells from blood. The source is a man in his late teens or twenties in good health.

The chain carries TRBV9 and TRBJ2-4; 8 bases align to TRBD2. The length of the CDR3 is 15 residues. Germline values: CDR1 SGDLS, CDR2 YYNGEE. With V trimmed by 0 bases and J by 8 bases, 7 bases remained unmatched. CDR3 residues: CASSVAGGPDDIQYF. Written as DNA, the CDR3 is TGTGCCAGCAGCGTAGCGGGGGGGCCGGATGACATTCAGTACTTC.

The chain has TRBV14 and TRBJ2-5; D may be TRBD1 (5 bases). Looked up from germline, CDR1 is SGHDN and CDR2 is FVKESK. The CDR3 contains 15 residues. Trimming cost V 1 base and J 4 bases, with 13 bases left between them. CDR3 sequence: CASSQVPGAAETQYF. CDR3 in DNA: TGTGCCAGCAGCCAAGTTCCTGGGGCGGCAGAGACCCAGTACTTC.

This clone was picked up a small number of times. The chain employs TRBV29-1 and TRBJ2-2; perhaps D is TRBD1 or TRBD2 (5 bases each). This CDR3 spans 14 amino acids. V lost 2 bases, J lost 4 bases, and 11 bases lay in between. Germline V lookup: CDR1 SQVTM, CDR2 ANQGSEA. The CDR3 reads CSVESGRGTGELFF. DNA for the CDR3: TGCAGCGTTGAATCGGGGCGAGGCACCGGGGAGCTGTTTTTT.

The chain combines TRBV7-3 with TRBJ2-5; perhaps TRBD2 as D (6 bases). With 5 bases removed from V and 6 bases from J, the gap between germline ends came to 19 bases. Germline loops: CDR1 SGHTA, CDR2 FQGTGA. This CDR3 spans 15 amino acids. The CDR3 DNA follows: TGTGCCAGCAGCGAGGAGGGGACGTCTGGGAAGACCCAGTACTTC. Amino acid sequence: CASSEEGTSGKTQYF.

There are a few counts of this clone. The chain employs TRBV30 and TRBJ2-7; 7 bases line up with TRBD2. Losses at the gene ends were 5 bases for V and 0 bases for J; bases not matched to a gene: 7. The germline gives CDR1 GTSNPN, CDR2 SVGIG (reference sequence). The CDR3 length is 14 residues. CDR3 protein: CAWESGISSYEQYF. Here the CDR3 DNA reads TGTGCCTGGGAGAGCGGGATAAGCTCCTACGAGCAGTACTTC. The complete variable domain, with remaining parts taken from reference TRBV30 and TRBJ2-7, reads SQTIHQWPATLVQPVGSPLSLECTVEGTSNPNLYWYRQAAGRGLQLLFYSVGIGQISSEVPQNLSASRPQDRQFILSSKKLLLSDSGFYLCAWESGISSYEQYFGPGTRLTVT.

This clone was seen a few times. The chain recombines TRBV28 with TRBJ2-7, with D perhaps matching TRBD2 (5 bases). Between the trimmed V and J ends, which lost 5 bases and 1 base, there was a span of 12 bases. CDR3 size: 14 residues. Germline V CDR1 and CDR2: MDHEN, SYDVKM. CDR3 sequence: CASSPLGASYEQYF. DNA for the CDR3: TGTGCCAGCAGTCCCCTGGGAGCGTCCTACGAGCAGTACTTC.

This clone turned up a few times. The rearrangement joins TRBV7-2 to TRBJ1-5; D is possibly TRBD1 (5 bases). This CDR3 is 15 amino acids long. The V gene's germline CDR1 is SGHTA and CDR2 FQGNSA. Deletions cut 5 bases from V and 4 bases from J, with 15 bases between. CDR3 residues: CASSALGRENQPQHF. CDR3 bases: TGTGCCAGCAGCGCCTTGGGCAGGGAAAATCAGCCCCAGCATTTT.

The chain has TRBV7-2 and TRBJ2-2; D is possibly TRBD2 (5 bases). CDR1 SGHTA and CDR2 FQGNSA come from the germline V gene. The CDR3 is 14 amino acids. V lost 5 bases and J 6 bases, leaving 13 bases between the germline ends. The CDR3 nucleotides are TGTGCCAGCAGCATAGACGGGGTCTCCGGGGAGCTGTTTTTT. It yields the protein CASSIDGVSGELFF.

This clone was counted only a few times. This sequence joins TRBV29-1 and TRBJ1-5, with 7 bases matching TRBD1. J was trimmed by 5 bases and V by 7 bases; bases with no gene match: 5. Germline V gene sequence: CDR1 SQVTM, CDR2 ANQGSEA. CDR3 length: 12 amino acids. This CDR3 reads CSARQGDQPQHF. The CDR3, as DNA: TGCAGCGCCAGACAGGGCGATCAGCCCCAGCATTTT.

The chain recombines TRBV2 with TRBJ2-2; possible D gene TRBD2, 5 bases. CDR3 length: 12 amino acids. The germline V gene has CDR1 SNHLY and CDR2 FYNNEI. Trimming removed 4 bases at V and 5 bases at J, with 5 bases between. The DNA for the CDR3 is TGTGCCAGCAGTGGGGAGACCGGGGAGCTGTTTTTT. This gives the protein CASSGETGELFF.

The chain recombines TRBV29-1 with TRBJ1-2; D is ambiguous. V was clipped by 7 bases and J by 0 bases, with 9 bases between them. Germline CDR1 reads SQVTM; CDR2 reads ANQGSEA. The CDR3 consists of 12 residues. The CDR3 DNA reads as TGCAGCGCACGGCGAGCTAACTATGGCTACACCTTC. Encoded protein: CSARRANYGYTF.